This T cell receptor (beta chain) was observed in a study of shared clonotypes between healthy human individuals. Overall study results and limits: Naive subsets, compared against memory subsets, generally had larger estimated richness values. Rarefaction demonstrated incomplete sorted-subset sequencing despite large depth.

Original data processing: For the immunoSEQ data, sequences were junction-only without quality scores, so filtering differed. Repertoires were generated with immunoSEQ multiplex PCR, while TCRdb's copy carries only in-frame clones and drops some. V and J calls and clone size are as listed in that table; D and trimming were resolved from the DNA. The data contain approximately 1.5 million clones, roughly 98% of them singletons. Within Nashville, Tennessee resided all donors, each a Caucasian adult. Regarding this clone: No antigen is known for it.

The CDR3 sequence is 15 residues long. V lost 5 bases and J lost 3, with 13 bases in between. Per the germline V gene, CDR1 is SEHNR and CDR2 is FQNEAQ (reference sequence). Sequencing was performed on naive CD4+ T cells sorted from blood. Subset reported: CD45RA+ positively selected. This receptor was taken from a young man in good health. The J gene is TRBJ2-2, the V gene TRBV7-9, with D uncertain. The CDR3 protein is CASSKDLRDTGELFF. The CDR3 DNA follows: TGTGCCAGCAGCAAAGACCTCCGGGACACCGGGGAGCTGTTTTTT. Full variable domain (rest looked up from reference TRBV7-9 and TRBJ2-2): DTGVSQNPRHKITKRGQNVTFRCDPISEHNRLYWYRQTLGQGPEFLTYFQNEAQLEKSRLLSDRFSAERPKGSFSTLEIQRTEQGDSAMYLCASSKDLRDTGELFFGEGSRLTVL.